Listed below are T cell receptor beta chains from one sample, sequenced in a study of Graves' ophthalmopathy and Graves' hyperthyroidism. TCRdb reprocessed the multiplex PCR reads with MiXCR, giving one entry per CDR3 protein. This sample has about 14,000 distinct CDR3 sequences, with roughly 50% found just once. Sequenced: peripheral blood. The receptors come from a woman younger than 45 with Graves' ophthalmopathy. Each CDR3 is given with its conserved first and last residue. The D gene is left open where the match is weak. Clone size appears in some rows only: once, few, many, or a class for an expanded clone.

CDR3nt: TGTGCCAGCAGTTTATTACACGAGCAGTACTTC
CDR3aa: CASSLLHEQYF
j_gene: TRBJ2-7
d_gene: NA
abundance: many
v_gene: TRBV28

CDR3nt: TGTGCCAGCTCACCACAGATCGGCAACAGGGGCGAGATTAGCTATGGCTACACCTTC
CDR3aa: CASSPQIGNRGEISYGYTF
j_gene: TRBJ1-2
d_gene: TRBD1
abundance: NA
v_gene: TRBV18

CDR3nt: TGTGCCAGCAGCCCAGCGAGCAGGGGGTACGAAGCTTTCTTT
CDR3aa: CASSPASRGYEAFF
j_gene: TRBJ1-1
d_gene: TRBD1
abundance: NA
v_gene: TRBV7-2

CDR3nt: TGTGCCAGCAGTGATTCGAATCAGGGGGACCACAATGAGCAGTTCTTC
CDR3aa: CASSDSNQGDHNEQFF
j_gene: TRBJ2-1
d_gene: TRBD1
abundance: NA
v_gene: TRBV25-1

CDR3nt: TGCAGTGCAAAGAGCGGGACCTCTTCCTACGAGCAGTACTTC
CDR3aa: CSAKSGTSSYEQYF
j_gene: TRBJ2-7
d_gene: TRBD2
abundance: NA
v_gene: TRBV20-1

CDR3nt: TGCAGCGCAAGCCCTAGCTCCTACAATGAGCAGTTCTTC
CDR3aa: CSASPSSYNEQFF
j_gene: TRBJ2-1
d_gene: NA
abundance: large
v_gene: TRBV29-1

CDR3nt: TGTGCCAGTATCCCCAGCGGGAGTGATGAGCAGTTCTTC
CDR3aa: CASIPSGSDEQFF
j_gene: TRBJ2-1
d_gene: TRBD2
abundance: medium-sized
v_gene: TRBV19

CDR3nt: TGTGCCAGCAGCGTAGGGGGGGTAGCTCCCAATGAGCAGTTCTTC
CDR3aa: CASSVGGVAPNEQFF
j_gene: TRBJ2-1
d_gene: NA
abundance: NA
v_gene: TRBV9

CDR3nt: TGCAGTGCTAGAGCTAACAGGGGGGTCACTGAAGCTTTCTTT
CDR3aa: CSARANRGVTEAFF
j_gene: TRBJ1-1
d_gene: TRBD1
abundance: NA
v_gene: TRBV20-1

CDR3nt: TGTGCCAGCAGATCCGACAGACTTCACGAGCAGTACTTC
CDR3aa: CASRSDRLHEQYF
j_gene: TRBJ2-7
d_gene: NA
abundance: NA
v_gene: TRBV5-4

CDR3nt: TGCGCCAGCAGCTTTAAAAAAGCCAAAAACATTCAGTACTTC
CDR3aa: CASSFKKAKNIQYF
j_gene: TRBJ2-4
d_gene: NA
abundance: NA
v_gene: TRBV5-1

CDR3nt: TGCGCCAGCAGCTTGACGGGCCTCTACGAGCAGTACTTC
CDR3aa: CASSLTGLYEQYF
j_gene: TRBJ2-7
d_gene: NA
abundance: NA
v_gene: TRBV5-1

CDR3nt: TGTGCCAGCAGTTTAGTGCAGAACACTGAAGCTTTCTTT
CDR3aa: CASSLVQNTEAFF
j_gene: TRBJ1-1
d_gene: NA
abundance: NA
v_gene: TRBV28

CDR3nt: TGTGCCAGCAGTTTTCGTGCGGGAGGGCCGGACACCGGGGAGCTGTTTTTT
CDR3aa: CASSFRAGGPDTGELFF
j_gene: TRBJ2-2
d_gene: TRBD2
abundance: NA
v_gene: TRBV12-3/TRBV12-4

CDR3nt: TGTGCCAGCAGCTTAGCATTTCAGTTCTACAATGAGCAGTTCTTC
CDR3aa: CASSLAFQFYNEQFF
j_gene: TRBJ2-1
d_gene: NA
abundance: NA
v_gene: TRBV7-2

CDR3nt: TGTGCCAGCAGCGGTCCGGGACGGGAAAACATTCAGTACTTC
CDR3aa: CASSGPGRENIQYF
j_gene: TRBJ2-4
d_gene: NA
abundance: NA
v_gene: TRBV9

CDR3nt: TGCGCCAGCAGCTGGGGGACTAGCGGGGGATACAATGAGCAGTTCTTC
CDR3aa: CASSWGTSGGYNEQFF
j_gene: TRBJ2-1
d_gene: TRBD2
abundance: few
v_gene: TRBV5-1

CDR3nt: TGTGCCAGCAGCTTCACCGGGACGGAGCGCTATGGCTACACCTTC
CDR3aa: CASSFTGTERYGYTF
j_gene: TRBJ1-2
d_gene: NA
abundance: NA
v_gene: TRBV7-9

CDR3nt: TGTGCCAGCACCCTTTACCAGGGCGGCGGCTACACCTTC
CDR3aa: CASTLYQGGGYTF
j_gene: TRBJ1-2
d_gene: NA
abundance: medium-sized
v_gene: TRBV12-3/TRBV12-4

CDR3nt: TGTGCCAGTAGTTTGGGCAGGGGGAACACTGAAGCTTTCTTT
CDR3aa: CASSLGRGNTEAFF
j_gene: TRBJ1-1
d_gene: NA
abundance: NA
v_gene: TRBV19